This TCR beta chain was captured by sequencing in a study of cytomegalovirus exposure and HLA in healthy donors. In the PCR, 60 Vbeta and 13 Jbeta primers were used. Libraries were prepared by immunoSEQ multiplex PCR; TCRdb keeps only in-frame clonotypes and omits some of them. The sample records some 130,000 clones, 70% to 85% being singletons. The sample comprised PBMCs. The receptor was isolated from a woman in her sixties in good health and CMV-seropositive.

The CDR3 loop is CASSDVRGGAYEQYF. The CDR3 DNA is TGCGCCAGCAGCGATGTACGCGGGGGGGCATACGAGCAGTACTTC. The chain combines TRBV5-1 with TRBJ2-7; TRBD2 agrees at 9 bases. This CDR3 is built from 15 residues. CDR1 and CDR2 (germline): SGHRS, YFSETQ. The V gene end was trimmed by 4 bases and the J gene end by 4 bases; junction bases not matched to a gene: 9.